This TCR beta chain comes out of a study of T cell clonotyping in hematopoietic cell transplantation. Overall study context: Recipient samples before transplant were obtained post-cytoreduction. Points from the study as a whole: Recipient TCR diversity dropped after transplant; expanded clonotypes rose from day 30 to 180.

This sample's time point: recipient sample about 28 days before transplant, after cytoreduction. Blood collection times were about day -28 and days 30, 100, 180 posttransplant. The CDR3 is 18 residues long. Trimming took off 0 bases at V and 5 bases at J, with 23 bases between the two ends. Per germline, CDR1 LGHNA and CDR2 YNFKEQ. Sequencing used immunoSEQ multiplex PCR; TCRdb keeps in-frame clones, though not all of them. The sample shows roughly 45,000 clones, 86% of them seen only once. Turning to this clone: Its target is unknown.

The receptor was isolated from a man in his sixties with biphenotypic leukemia. Some clones in this sample may be carry-over from other donors' samples. The chain joins TRBV4-2 to TRBJ2-7; tentatively, D is TRBD2 (7 bases). Sequences were derived from peripheral blood mononuclear cells, sampled before stem cell transplant. Here the CDR3 DNA reads TGTGCCAGCAGCCAAGACCTAAGACGGGGGGCGTTCACCGACGAGCAGTACTTC. Translating it yields CASSQDLRRGAFTDEQYF.